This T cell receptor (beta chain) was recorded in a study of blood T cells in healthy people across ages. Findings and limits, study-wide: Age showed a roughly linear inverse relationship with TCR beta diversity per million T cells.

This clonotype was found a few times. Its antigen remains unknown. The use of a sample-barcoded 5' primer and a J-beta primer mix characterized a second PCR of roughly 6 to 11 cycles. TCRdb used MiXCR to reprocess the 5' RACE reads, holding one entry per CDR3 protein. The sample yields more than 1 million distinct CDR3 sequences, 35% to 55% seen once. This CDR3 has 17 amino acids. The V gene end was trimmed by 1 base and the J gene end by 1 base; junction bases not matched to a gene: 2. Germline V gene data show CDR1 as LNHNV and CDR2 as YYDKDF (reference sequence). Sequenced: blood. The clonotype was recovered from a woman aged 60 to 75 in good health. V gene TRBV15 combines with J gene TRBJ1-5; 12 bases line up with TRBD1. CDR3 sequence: CATSRAGQGASNQPQHF. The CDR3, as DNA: TGTGCCACCAGCAGAGCGGGACAGGGGGCGAGCAATCAGCCCCAGCATTTT.